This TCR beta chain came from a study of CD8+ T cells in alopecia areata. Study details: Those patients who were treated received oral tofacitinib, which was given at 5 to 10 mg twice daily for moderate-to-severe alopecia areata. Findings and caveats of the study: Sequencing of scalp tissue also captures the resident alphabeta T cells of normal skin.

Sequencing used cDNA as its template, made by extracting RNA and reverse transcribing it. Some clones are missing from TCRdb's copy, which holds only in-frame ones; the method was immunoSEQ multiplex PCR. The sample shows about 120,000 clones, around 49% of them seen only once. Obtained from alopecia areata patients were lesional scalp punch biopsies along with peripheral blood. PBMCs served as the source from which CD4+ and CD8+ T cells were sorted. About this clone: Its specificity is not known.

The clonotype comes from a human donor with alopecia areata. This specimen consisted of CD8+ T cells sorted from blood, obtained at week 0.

DNA for the CDR3: TGTGCCTGGAGAGGACAACAGAGCTCCTACAATGAGCAGTTCTTC. This gives the protein CAWRGQQSSYNEQFF. V is TRBV30 and J is TRBJ2-1; the D gene is possibly TRBD1 (5 bases). Germline V lookup: CDR1 GTSNPN, CDR2 SVGIG (reference sequence). The CDR3 contains 15 residues. V was trimmed by 3 bases and J by 0 bases, leaving 12 bases between them.